One sample yielded the 18 T cell receptor beta chains listed below, sequenced in a study of blood T cell repertoires in COVID-19. Using immunoSEQ multiplex PCR, the repertoire was profiled, and TCRdb retains in-frame clones only, with some absent. The table lists 95,000 to 150,000 clones, around three quarters of them singletons. Sequenced sample: peripheral blood. These TCRs come from a man aged 60-69 years with active or convalescent COVID-19.

CDR3 nucleotides: TGTGCCAGCAGAATCACTACCGGGGAGCTGTTTTTT. Translated: CASRITTGELFF. The V call is TRBV6-5, the J call TRBJ2-2; no definite D call. This CDR3 has 12 residues. Trimming stripped 6 bases from V and 5 bases from J, with 7 bases between. Germline CDR1 and CDR2: MNHEY and SVGAGI.

This sequence joins TRBV24-1 and TRBJ2-3, with D possibly matching TRBD2 (6 bases). CDR1 is KGHDR, CDR2 SFDVKD, per germline. The CDR3 loop spans 15 amino acids. Between the trimmed V and J ends, which lost 6 bases and 2 bases, there was a span of 14 bases. CDR3 nucleotides: TGTGCCACCAGTCAATTAGCGGCGCCCACAGATACGCAGTATTTT. The encoded protein is CATSQLAAPTDTQYF.

The CDR3 protein is CASSLSSANQPQHF. The CDR3 DNA sequence: TGTGCCAGCAGTTTGTCCAGTGCCAATCAGCCCCAGCATTTT. This chain links TRBV28 with TRBJ1-5; D uncertain. The CDR3 length is 14 residues. Trimming shortened V by 3 bases and J by 3 bases, and 9 bases separated the two germline ends. Germline loops: CDR1 MDHEN, CDR2 SYDVKM.

The CDR3 spells CASSQKVGQIIEAFF. As DNA, the CDR3 is TGCGCCAGCAGCCAAAAAGTGGGACAGATAATTGAAGCTTTCTTT. The gene calls are TRBV10-2 and TRBJ1-1; 7 bases line up with TRBD1. Trimming took 6 bases from V and 7 from J; bases not matched to a gene: 14. From germline, CDR1 is WSHSY and CDR2 SAAADI. The CDR3 is made up of 15 amino acids.

The chain recombines TRBV29-1 with TRBJ1-2; 8 bases are a match to TRBD1. CDR3 length: 10 amino acids. V lost 6 bases to trimming and J lost 6 bases; unmatched junction nucleotides: 0. Germline values: CDR1 SQVTM, CDR2 ANQGSEA. This chain's CDR3 is CSVDRDGYTF. As DNA, the CDR3 is TGCAGCGTGGACAGGGATGGCTACACCTTC.

V and J are TRBV27 and TRBJ1-4; the D gene is possibly TRBD1 (6 bases). This CDR3 region has 13 residues. The ends were cut back, 4 bases at V and 6 bases at J, with 9 bases in the middle. Per germline, CDR1 MNHEY and CDR2 SMNVEV (reference sequence). The CDR3 loop is CASSSQGHEKLFF. In DNA, the CDR3 is TGTGCCAGCAGTTCGCAGGGGCATGAAAAACTGTTTTTT.

The V call is TRBV7-7, the J call TRBJ2-7; TRBD2 matches 13 bases. Germline V gives CDR1 SSHAT, CDR2 FNYEAQ (reference sequence). V lost 5 bases to trimming and J lost 1 base; unmatched junction nucleotides: 2. The CDR3 runs to 15 residues. The CDR3 bases are TGTGCCAGCAGCCCGGGACTAGCGGGGTCCTACGAGCAGTACTTC. Encoded protein: CASSPGLAGSYEQYF.

This chain links TRBV6-6 with TRBJ2-3; 9 bases map to TRBD2. J gave up 0 bases and V 5 bases, and 3 bases lay outside the gene matches. Germline V gene lookup returns CDR1 MNHNY and CDR2 SVGAGI (reference sequence). This CDR3 is 15 amino acids long. CDR3 loop: CASSHSGRSTDTQYF. The CDR3 DNA reads TGTGCCAGCAGTCATAGCGGGAGAAGCACAGATACGCAGTATTTT.

The chain recombines TRBV5-5 with TRBJ2-3, with D hard to call. Germline CDR1 is SGHKS and CDR2 is YYEKEE (reference sequence). Trimming took 1 base from V and 3 from J, leaving 6 bases between them. This CDR3 region has 13 residues. CDR3 DNA: TGTGCCAGCAGCTTGTTGCAGACAGATACGCAGTATTTT. Translation: CASSLLQTDTQYF. Filled out from reference TRBV5-5 and TRBJ2-3, the complete variable domain reads DAGVTQSPTHLIKTRGQQVTLRCSPISGHKSVSWYQQVLGQGPQFIFQYYEKEERGRGNFPDRFSARQFPNYSSELNVNALLLGDSALYLCASSLLQTDTQYFGPGTRLTVL.

This chain uses TRBV30 with TRBJ2-5, with 8 bases lining up with TRBD2. The CDR3 is made up of 15 amino acids. Per germline, CDR1 GTSNPN and CDR2 SVGIG (reference sequence). The trim removed 6 bases at V and 2 bases at J, leaving 11 bases unmatched. The CDR3 DNA is TGTGCCTGTTGGGGGCGGGCTAGCGGGCAAGAGACCCAGTACTTC. Encoded protein: CACWGRASGQETQYF. The full variable domain, with the rest looked up from reference TRBV30 and TRBJ2-5, is SQTIHQWPATLVQPVGSPLSLECTVEGTSNPNLYWYRQAAGRGLQLLFYSVGIGQISSEVPQNLSASRPQDRQFILSSKKLLLSDSGFYLCACWGRASGQETQYFGPGTRLLVL.

V usage is TRBV6-1 and J usage is TRBJ2-1; 7 bases fit TRBD2. The CDR3 covers 14 residues. Germline-derived CDR1 and CDR2 are MNHNS and SASEGT. The junction had 3 bases not matched to a gene; V was cut back by 3 bases and J by 4 bases. The CDR3 reads CASSDGGGYNEQFF. The CDR3 DNA reads TGTGCCAGCAGTGATGGGGGAGGGTACAATGAGCAGTTCTTC.

This chain links TRBV24-1 with TRBJ2-2, with D hard to call. V was clipped by 3 bases and J by 7 bases, with 14 bases between them. The germline V gene encodes CDR1 KGHDR and CDR2 SFDVKD. The CDR3 covers 15 residues. CDR3 sequence reads: CATSDTRSFSGELFF. Here the CDR3 DNA reads TGTGCCACCAGTGATACGCGGTCTTTCAGCGGGGAGCTGTTTTTT.

The V gene is TRBV2, the J gene TRBJ2-7; D not certain. CDR1 is SNHLY and CDR2 is FYNNEI in the germline V gene. CDR3 size: 12 residues. V was shortened by 8 bases and J by 9 bases, with 17 bases between the two germline ends. The DNA of the CDR3 is TGTGCCAGCCGGTCGGGTTATAGAGGGCAGTACTTC. As protein: CASRSGYRGQYF.

The rearrangement uses TRBV19 and TRBJ2-1; tentative D call: TRBD2 (6 bases). This CDR3 contains 15 residues. Per the germline V gene, CDR1 is LNHDA and CDR2 is SQIVND (reference sequence). V was clipped by 3 bases and J by 4 bases, with 13 bases between them. Written as DNA, the CDR3 is TGTGCCAGTAGTATCGGTACTAGCTTTTACAATGAGCAGTTCTTC. It encodes CASSIGTSFYNEQFF.

The V and J genes are TRBV20-1 and TRBJ2-5; TRBD1 matches at 8 bases. CDR3 length: 14 amino acids. The germline V gene has CDR1 DFQATT and CDR2 SNEGSKA (reference sequence). Losses at the gene ends were 3 bases for V and 2 bases for J; bases not matched to a gene: 5. DNA of the CDR3: TGCAGTGCTAGTCGGGGGACAGGACAAGAGACCCAGTACTTC. Amino acid sequence: CSASRGTGQETQYF.

The J gene is TRBJ2-7, the V gene TRBV5-4, with 8 bases fitting TRBD1. The CDR3 extends over 14 amino acids. Germline values: CDR1 SGHNT, CDR2 YYREEE (reference sequence). The junction had 6 bases not matched to a gene; V was cut back by 4 bases and J by 3 bases. The CDR3 DNA reads TGTGCCAGCAGCAGTCAGGGGGCGCGCTACGAGCAGTACTTC. Its protein is CASSSQGARYEQYF.

This clone was seen at least ten times. V is TRBV2 and J is TRBJ2-5, with D unclear. The ends were cut back, 8 bases at V and 3 bases at J, with 7 bases in the middle. The CDR3 extends over 11 amino acids. From germline, CDR1 is SNHLY and CDR2 FYNNEI. As DNA, the CDR3 is TGTGCCAGCGCTAGTGAAGAGACCCAGTACTTC. Its translation: CASASEETQYF.

This chain links TRBV27 with TRBJ2-7, with TRBD2 matching over 13 bases. CDR3 length: 14 residues. CDR1 is MNHEY, CDR2 SMNVEV, per germline (reference sequence). With 3 bases clipped from V and 6 bases from J, the junction kept 2 bases outside the gene matches. The CDR3 DNA reads as TGTGCCAGCAGTTTTAGGACTAGCGGGAGCGAGCAGTACTTC. Amino acids: CASSFRTSGSEQYF.